Each of the 29 T cell receptor beta chains below was sequenced from the same sample in a study of response to subunit inactivated influenza vaccine. Using its own MiXCR run on the RT-PCR reads, TCRdb lists one record per CDR3 protein. The sample records roughly 790,000 distinct CDR3 sequences, 21% being singletons. Source: PBMCs from blood, taken 5 to 6 days after vaccination. These TCRs come from a man aged 50-60 years who received an inactivated influenza vaccine.

In this sample, this clonotype turned up a few times. The genes are TRBV6-1 and TRBJ1-6; 10 positions agree with TRBD1. V lost 2 bases, J lost 2 bases, and 9 bases stayed unmatched. The CDR3 covers 19 residues. Germline V CDR1 and CDR2: MNHNS, SASEGT. The CDR3 is CASSETGTGEDPYNSPLHF. CDR3 nucleotide sequence: TGTGCCAGCAGTGAAACCGGGACAGGGGAGGACCCCTATAATTCACCCCTCCACTTT.

This clonotype was counted a few times. V and J are TRBV7-2 and TRBJ2-7; 10 nucleotides match TRBD1. CDR1 SGHTA and CDR2 FQGNSA come from the germline V gene. V dropped 6 bases and J dropped 2; count of bases not matched to a gene: 7. The CDR3 consists of 15 residues. Here the CDR3 reads CASSSWDRGTYEQYF. CDR3 coding DNA: TGTGCCAGCAGTTCTTGGGACAGGGGCACCTACGAGCAGTACTTC.

V gene TRBV29-1 combines with J gene TRBJ2-3, with D tentatively TRBD2 (7 bases). Trimming removed 7 bases at V and 0 bases at J, with 8 bases between. The germline V gene encodes CDR1 SQVTM and CDR2 ANQGSEA. This CDR3 is 12 amino acids long. CDR3 DNA: TGCAGCGGGGGGGGCAGCACAGATACGCAGTATTTT. It is translated as CSGGGSTDTQYF.

This clonotype was counted ten times or more. The chain combines TRBV6-1 with TRBJ2-1; weak D call: TRBD2 (6 bases). V was pared by 5 bases and J by 1 base, with 12 bases between. The CDR3 sequence is 15 residues long. The germline CDR1 and CDR2 sequences are MNHNS and SASEGT. CDR3 amino acids: CASSPRGGSYNEQFF. The CDR3 nucleotides are TGTGCCAGCAGTCCCCGTGGGGGGTCCTACAATGAGCAGTTCTTC.

Comments on this clonotype: Sequence at one end of the junction differs from germline and may be a read error. The chain employs TRBV11-2 and TRBJ1-6, with 8 bases aligning to TRBD1. CDR1 SGHAT and CDR2 FQNNGV come from the germline V gene. The CDR3 sequence is 15 residues long. The CDR3 coding sequence is TGTGACAGCAGCCAGCCCAGGGGGCACAATTCACCCCTCCACTTT. Encoded protein: CDSSQPRGHNSPLHF.

The table lists this clonotype with a few counts. V gene TRBV20-1 combines with J gene TRBJ2-5; TRBD2 agrees at 9 bases. CDR1 and CDR2 (germline): DFQATT, SNEGSKA (reference sequence). The trim removed 6 bases at V and 2 bases at J, leaving 10 bases unmatched. This CDR3 region has 15 residues. CDR3 residues: CSAHGLAMSQETQYF. CDR3 nucleotide sequence: TGCAGTGCCCATGGACTAGCGATGAGTCAAGAGACCCAGTACTTC.

This clonotype was observed a single time. This chain connects TRBV20-1 to TRBJ2-1, with D possibly matching TRBD2 (5 bases). V lost 5 bases, J lost 0 bases, and 11 bases lay in between. The CDR3 loop spans 14 amino acids. CDR1 DFQATT and CDR2 SNEGSKA come from the germline V gene (reference sequence). CDR3 residues: CSAPSLSSYNEQFF. The CDR3 coding sequence is TGCAGTGCTCCTAGCCTAAGCTCCTACAATGAGCAGTTCTTC.

The gene calls are TRBV28 and TRBJ2-7, with TRBD2 identical over 8 bases. Germline CDR1 and CDR2: MDHEN and SYDVKM. The CDR3 has 14 amino acids. Germline trimming cut 2 bases from V and 6 bases from J; bases unmatched to any gene: 6. CDR3 nucleotide sequence: TGTGCCAGCAGTTTAATCGGGAGGGTACTCGAGCAGTACTTC. It specifies CASSLIGRVLEQYF. Full variable domain (remainder filled in from reference TRBV28 and TRBJ2-7): DVKVTQSSRYLVKRTGEKVFLECVQDMDHENMFWYRQDPGLGLRLIYFSYDVKMKEKGDIPEGYSVSREKKERFSLILESASTNQTSMYLCASSLIGRVLEQYFGPGTRLTVT.

The chain uses TRBV18 and TRBJ2-3; no clear D gene. CDR1 is KGHSH, CDR2 LQKENI, per germline. The CDR3 consists of 11 residues. V lost 3 bases and J 9 bases, leaving 7 bases between the germline ends. The CDR3 loop reads CASSPLYTQYF. The DNA of the CDR3 is TGTGCCAGCTCACCCCTGTACACGCAGTATTTT.

This clonotype has a handful of counts. This sequence joins TRBV27 and TRBJ1-5, with D possibly TRBD1 on 5 matching bases. CDR1 is MNHEY, CDR2 SMNVEV, per germline (reference sequence). The CDR3 runs 15 residues. With 6 bases removed from V and 0 bases from J, the gap between germline ends came to 12 bases. CDR3 in DNA: TGTGCCAGCAGCCCCAGGGCGTTTAGCAATCAGCCCCAGCATTTT. Its protein product is CASSPRAFSNQPQHF.

This clonotype was seen more than once but under ten times. The CDR3 DNA reads TGTGCCAGCAGTCCCCGGACAGGAGCTGCCTATGGCTACACCTTC. Its protein is CASSPRTGAAYGYTF. V and J are TRBV12-3 or TRBV12-4 and TRBJ1-2, with TRBD1 matching over 7 bases. This CDR3 has 15 amino acids. Trimming removed 5 bases from V and 4 bases from J; junction bases left unmatched: 10.

This clonotype was detected only a few times. This chain joins TRBV15 and TRBJ2-7, with 8 nucleotides matching TRBD1. This CDR3 has 15 amino acids. Germline V gives CDR1 LNHNV, CDR2 YYDKDF (reference sequence). Trimming took 3 bases from V and 3 from J; bases not matched to a gene: 7. The CDR3 DNA reads TGTGCCACCAGCAGCCCCGGGACAGGAATCTACGAGCAGTACTTC. Translated: CATSSPGTGIYEQYF.

The CDR3 here is CASSLAGTGGRNEQFF. The CDR3 nucleotides read TGTGCCAGCAGCTTGGCTGGGACAGGGGGCAGGAATGAGCAGTTCTTC. This chain connects TRBV5-6 to TRBJ2-1, with 12 bases that match TRBD1. CDR1 is SGHDT, CDR2 YYEEEE, per germline. The CDR3 is 16 amino acids. The V and J ends lost 0 bases and 7 bases, in that order; junction bases with no gene match: 5.

This clonotype was seen a few times. The chain carries TRBV7-8 and TRBJ2-5, with 9 bases fitting TRBD1. With V trimmed by 3 bases and J by 2 bases, 4 bases remained unmatched. Per the germline V gene, CDR1 is SGHVS and CDR2 is FQNEAQ. The CDR3 sequence is 15 residues long. In DNA form, the CDR3 reads TGTGCCAGCAGCTTTCGGACAGGGGCGCAAGAGACCCAGTACTTC. This gives the protein CASSFRTGAQETQYF.

The chain has TRBV7-2 and TRBJ2-7, with TRBD2 matching 14 bases. The germline V gene encodes CDR1 SGHTA and CDR2 FQGNSA. Unmatched junction bases numbered 9, after V lost 5 bases and J lost 9 bases. CDR3 length equals 15 residues. For the CDR3, the DNA is TGTGCCAGCAGCCAAGGACTAGCGGGAGGTACGGGGCAGTACTTC. Protein: CASSQGLAGGTGQYF. The full variable domain, with the rest looked up from reference TRBV7-2 and TRBJ2-7, is GAGVSQSPSNKVTEKGKDVELRCDPISGHTALYWYRQSLGQGLEFLIYFQGNSAPDKSGLPSDRFSAERTGGSVSTLTIQRTQQEDSAVYLCASSQGLAGGTGQYFGPGTRLTVT.

The V and J genes are TRBV6-1 and TRBJ2-7; perhaps TRBD2 as D (6 bases). CDR1 and CDR2 (germline): MNHNS, SASEGT. This CDR3 contains 14 residues. Trimming took off 5 bases at V and 3 bases at J, with 14 bases between the two ends. CDR3 DNA sequence: TGTGCCAGCAGTACCCTAGCGAATGACTACGAGCAGTACTTC. Protein sequence: CASSTLANDYEQYF.

The chain recombines TRBV20-1 with TRBJ2-4; no clear D gene. Trimming stripped 6 bases from V and 1 base from J, with 7 bases between. The germline V gene encodes CDR1 DFQATT and CDR2 SNEGSKA (reference sequence). This CDR3 comprises 12 residues. CDR3 residues: CSADVAKNIQYF. For the CDR3, the DNA is TGCAGTGCCGACGTCGCCAAAAACATTCAGTACTTC.

This clonotype occurred a few times. This sequence joins TRBV7-8 and TRBJ1-2, with no clear D. The germline V and J ends were trimmed by 5 bases and 13 bases, with 14 bases remaining between them. The CDR3 extends over 11 amino acids. The germline V gene encodes CDR1 SGHVS and CDR2 FQNEAQ. The CDR3 protein is CASSLQITLTF. CDR3 coding DNA: TGTGCCAGCAGCCTTCAGATAACTCTCACCTTC.

The chain employs TRBV7-9 and TRBJ2-2; 8 positions agree with TRBD2. Losses at the gene ends were 4 bases for V and 4 bases for J; bases not matched to a gene: 8. The V gene's germline CDR1 is SEHNR and CDR2 FQNEAQ (reference sequence). This CDR3 region has 16 residues. In DNA form, the CDR3 reads TGTGCCAGCAGCTACCACGGGGGGGCAGTCACCGGGGAGCTGTTTTTT. This sequence encodes CASSYHGGAVTGELFF.

This rearrangement joins TRBV5-1 to TRBJ2-2; 7 nucleotides agree with TRBD1. The CDR3 is made up of 17 amino acids. V lost 4 bases, J lost 0 bases, and 9 bases stayed unmatched. CDR1 and CDR2 from the germline V gene are SGHRS and YFSETQ. The CDR3 nucleotides are TGCGCCAGCAGCACCCTGGACAGGCTCGCGAACACCGGGGAGCTGTTTTTT. Protein sequence: CASSTLDRLANTGELFF.

This clonotype came up a few times. The chain combines TRBV3-1 with TRBJ2-7; 10 bases align to TRBD1. Losses at the gene ends were 4 bases for V and 4 bases for J; bases not matched to a gene: 7. This CDR3 comprises 15 residues. The V gene's germline CDR1 is LGHDT and CDR2 YNNKEL (reference sequence). The DNA of the CDR3 is TGTGCCAGCAGCCGAGAAGGACAGGGGGTTTACGAGCAGTACTTC. Protein: CASSREGQGVYEQYF.

CDR3 in DNA: TGTGCCAGCAATAGCGGAACACTCGCCTACGAGCAGTACTTC. It translates to CASNSGTLAYEQYF. V and J are TRBV6-2 or TRBV6-3 and TRBJ2-7, with TRBD2 as a possible D gene (6 bases). Germline CDR1 reads MNHEY; CDR2 reads SVGEGT. This CDR3 contains 14 residues. V shed 7 bases and J shed 2 bases, with 15 bases lying between them.

This sequence joins TRBV24-1 and TRBJ2-5; 10 bases line up with TRBD2. Germline CDR1 is KGHDR and CDR2 is SFDVKD. The junction had 6 bases not matched to a gene; V was cut back by 4 bases and J by 5 bases. CDR3 length equals 15 residues. CDR3 in amino acids: CATSEGTSVWETQYF. CDR3 coding DNA: TGTGCCACCAGTGAAGGGACTAGCGTTTGGGAGACCCAGTACTTC.

This sequence joins TRBV27 and TRBJ2-7, with D possibly TRBD2 on 6 matching bases. Germline V gene lookup returns CDR1 MNHEY and CDR2 SMNVEV (reference sequence). V lost 4 bases, J lost 11 bases, and 18 bases lay in between. This CDR3 contains 13 residues. The CDR3 loop is CASSSAAGRWEYF. CDR3 nucleotide sequence: TGTGCCAGCAGTTCGGCGGCAGGGAGGTGGGAGTACTTC.

In its sample, this clonotype was seen many times. This rearrangement joins TRBV9 to TRBJ2-7; D unresolved. The germline gives CDR1 SGDLS, CDR2 YYNGEE. Trimming took off 0 bases at V and 2 bases at J, with 12 bases between the two ends. The CDR3 covers 15 residues. CDR3 amino acids: CASSVGPSGTYEQYF. The CDR3, as DNA: TGTGCCAGCAGCGTAGGCCCCTCAGGAACCTACGAGCAGTACTTC.

In its sample, this clonotype was seen a few times. The chain couples TRBV4-2 to TRBJ1-2; D ambiguous. V dropped 3 bases and J dropped 7 bases, with 9 bases sitting between them. Germline CDR1 LGHNA, CDR2 YNFKEQ. There are 12 residues in the CDR3. The DNA for the CDR3 is TGTGCCAGCAGCCAGGGTGAGGTTGGCTACACCTTC. Amino acid sequence: CASSQGEVGYTF.

This clonotype appeared a few times. The chain has TRBV18 and TRBJ1-1; no clear D gene. V was clipped by 3 bases and J by 0 bases, with 17 bases between them. The CDR3 sequence is 17 residues long. Germline loops: CDR1 KGHSH, CDR2 LQKENI. As DNA, the CDR3 is TGTGCCAGCTCACCTCCACTCTTGGGGATAATGAACACTGAAGCTTTCTTT. Encoded protein: CASSPPLLGIMNTEAFF.

A word on this clonotype: At one end, the junction sequence differs from germline, possibly due to a read error. The CDR3 loop reads CTSSLPTGTSGRAIGELFF. The CDR3 DNA reads TGTACCAGCAGTTTACCGACAGGGACTAGCGGGAGGGCCATCGGGGAGCTGTTTTTT. This sequence joins TRBV12-3 or TRBV12-4 and TRBJ2-2, with 16 bases that match TRBD2. The CDR3 extends over 19 amino acids.

The chain joins TRBV12-3 or TRBV12-4 to TRBJ2-2, with 7 bases matching TRBD2. This CDR3 is built from 15 residues. V lost 6 bases to trimming and J lost 3 bases; unmatched junction nucleotides: 7. The CDR3 loop reads CASRDGRGYTGELFF. CDR3 bases: TGTGCCAGCAGAGATGGGCGGGGGTACACCGGGGAGCTGTTTTTT.